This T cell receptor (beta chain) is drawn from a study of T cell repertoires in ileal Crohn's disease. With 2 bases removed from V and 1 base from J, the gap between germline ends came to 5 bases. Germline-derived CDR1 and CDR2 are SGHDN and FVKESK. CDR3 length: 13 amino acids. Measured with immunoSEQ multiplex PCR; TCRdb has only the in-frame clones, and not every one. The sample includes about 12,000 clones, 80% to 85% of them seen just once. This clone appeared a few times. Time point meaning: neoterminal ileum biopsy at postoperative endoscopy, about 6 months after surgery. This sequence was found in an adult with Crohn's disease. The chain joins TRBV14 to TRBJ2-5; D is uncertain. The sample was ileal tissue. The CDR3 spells CASSQFLQETQYF. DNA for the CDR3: TGTGCCAGCAGCCAATTCCTCCAAGAGACCCAGTACTTC. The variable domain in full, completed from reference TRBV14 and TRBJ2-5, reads EAGVTQFPSHSVIEKGQTVTLRCDPISGHDNLYWYRRVMGKEIKFLLHFVKESKQDESGMPNNRFLAERTGGTYSTLKVQPAELEDSGVYFCASSQFLQETQYFGPGTRLLVL.